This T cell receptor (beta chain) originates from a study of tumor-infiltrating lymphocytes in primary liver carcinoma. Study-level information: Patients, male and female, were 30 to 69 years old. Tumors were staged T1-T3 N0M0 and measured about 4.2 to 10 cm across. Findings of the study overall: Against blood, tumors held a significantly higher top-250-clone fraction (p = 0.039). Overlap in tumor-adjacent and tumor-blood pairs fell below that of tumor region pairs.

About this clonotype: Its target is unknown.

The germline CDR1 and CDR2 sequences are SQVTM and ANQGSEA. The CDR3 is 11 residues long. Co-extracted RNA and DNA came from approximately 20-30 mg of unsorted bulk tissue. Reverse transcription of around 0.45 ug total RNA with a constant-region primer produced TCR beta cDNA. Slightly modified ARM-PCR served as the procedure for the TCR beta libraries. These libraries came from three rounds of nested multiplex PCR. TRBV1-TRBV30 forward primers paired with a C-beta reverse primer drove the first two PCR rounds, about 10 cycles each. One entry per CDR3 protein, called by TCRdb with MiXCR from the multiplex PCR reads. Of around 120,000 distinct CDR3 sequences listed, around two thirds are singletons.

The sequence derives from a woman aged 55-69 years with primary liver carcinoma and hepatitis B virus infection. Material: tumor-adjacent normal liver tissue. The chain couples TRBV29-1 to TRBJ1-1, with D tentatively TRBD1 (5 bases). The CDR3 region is CSARGIREAFF. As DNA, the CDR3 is TGCAGTGCCCGGGGCATAAGAGAAGCTTTCTTT.